Presented here are 14 T cell receptor beta chains from one specimen sequenced in a study of blood T cell repertoires in COVID-19. The method was immunoSEQ multiplex PCR; TCRdb's version includes in-frame clones alone and lacks a portion of them. The sample includes around 290,000 clones, around 90% of them seen just once. The sample consisted of PBMCs or T cells enriched from blood (not recorded which). These receptors were collected from a woman aged 25 to 45 who had recovered from COVID-19.

This rearrangement joins TRBV9 to TRBJ1-3; D might be TRBD1 (5 bases). The germline gives CDR1 SGDLS, CDR2 YYNGEE. The V and J ends lost 4 bases and 3 bases respectively, with 14 bases between them. The CDR3 totals 15 residues. The CDR3 nucleotides are TGTGCCAGCAGCAATCAGGGTGTCGATGGAAACACCATATATTTT. It is translated as CASSNQGVDGNTIYF.

Points on this clone: The sample carries other DNA sequences with the same CDR3. The genes are TRBV5-4 and TRBJ1-5; D gene uncertain. Germline assignment: CDR1 SGHNT and CDR2 YYREEE (reference sequence). V lost 0 bases and J lost 4, with 5 bases in between. CDR3 length: 13 amino acids. The CDR3 sequence: CASSLGQNQPQHF. The CDR3 coding sequence is TGTGCCAGCAGCTTGGGGCAGAATCAGCCCCAGCATTTT.

V gene TRBV30 combines with J gene TRBJ1-6, with D perhaps TRBD1 (5 bases). Germline CDR1 and CDR2: GTSNPN and SVGIG (reference sequence). The ends were cut back, 0 bases at V and 8 bases at J, with 11 bases in the middle. The CDR3 totals 14 residues. The DNA for the CDR3 is TGTGCCTGGAGTGTACAGAGGGACTATTCACCCCTCCACTTT. It specifies CAWSVQRDYSPLHF.

This chain connects TRBV3-1 (or the pseudogene TRBV3-2) to TRBJ1-2; TRBD1 matches at 10 bases. CDR1 is LGHDT and CDR2 is YNNKEL in the germline V gene (reference sequence). The CDR3 extends over 14 amino acids. Unmatched junction bases numbered 2, after V lost 5 bases and J lost 2 bases. The CDR3 is CASSGDRGNYGYTF. The CDR3 nucleotides read TGTGCCAGCAGCGGGGACAGGGGCAACTATGGCTACACCTTC.

This clone was seen only once. The V and J genes are TRBV29-1 and TRBJ1-1; TRBD1 agrees at 10 bases. The germline gives CDR1 SQVTM, CDR2 ANQGSEA. The CDR3 extends over 11 amino acids. The V gene end was trimmed by 7 bases and the J gene end by 5 bases; junction bases not matched to a gene: 1. As DNA, the CDR3 is TGCAGCGGGGACAGGGGAACTGAAGCTTTCTTT. This gives the protein CSGDRGTEAFF.

The V gene is TRBV12-2, the J gene TRBJ1-6; the D call of TRBD1 is as the table states it, not checked on the DNA. TRBV12-2 is assigned pseudogene status. The CDR3 spans 17 residues. The CDR3 nucleotides read TGTGCAAGTCGCCCCGGATTTCACAGGGCTGGAAATTCACCCCTCCACTTT. It encodes CASRPGFHRAGNSPLHF.

The gene calls are TRBV2 and TRBJ1-2; 7 nucleotides match TRBD1. After removal of 2 bases from V and 8 bases from J, the junction contained 8 bases not matched to a gene. The CDR3 loop spans 14 amino acids. Germline CDR1 SNHLY, CDR2 FYNNEI. In DNA, the CDR3 is TGTGCCAGCAGTGAACGACAGGGAATTTGGGGCTACACCTTC. Its translation is CASSERQGIWGYTF.

The rearrangement uses TRBV20-1 and TRBJ2-5; TRBD1 might be the D (5 bases). The V end lost 0 bases, the J end lost 14 bases, and 13 bases lay between the germline ends. The germline V gene encodes CDR1 DFQATT and CDR2 SNEGSKA (reference sequence). The CDR3 is made up of 11 amino acids. In nucleotides, the CDR3 is TGCAGTGCTAGAGATGAGGCAGGGCCCTACTTC. As protein: CSARDEAGPYF.

V and J are TRBV28 and TRBJ2-2; D may be TRBD1 (6 bases). CDR3 length: 16 amino acids. Germline values: CDR1 MDHEN, CDR2 SYDVKM. Trimming took off 6 bases at V and 5 bases at J, with 19 bases between the two ends. DNA for the CDR3: TGTGCCAGCAGCGGGATCACAGGGTTTCGGACCGGGGAGCTGTTTTTT. Protein product: CASSGITGFRTGELFF.

V usage is TRBV7-9 and J usage is TRBJ2-3; D unresolved. In germline, CDR1 is SEHNR, CDR2 FQNEAQ (reference sequence). Trimming left V 1 base short and J 3 bases short, with 11 bases between. The CDR3 is 15 residues long. This CDR3 is CASSLDVRLTDTQYF. DNA for the CDR3: TGTGCCAGCAGCTTAGACGTCAGATTAACAGATACGCAGTATTTT.

This sequence joins TRBV7-2 and TRBJ2-1; possibly TRBD2 for D (5 bases). V was trimmed by 5 bases and J by 7 bases, leaving 15 bases between them. The length of the CDR3 is 14 residues. CDR1 and CDR2 (germline): SGHTA, FQGNSA. The DNA for the CDR3 is TGTGCCAGCAGCCCGAGGGCCCGCATGAATGAGCAGTTCTTC. Protein: CASSPRARMNEQFF.

The rearrangement uses TRBV24-1 and TRBJ1-2; D not certain. Germline loops: CDR1 KGHDR, CDR2 SFDVKD. The CDR3 has 11 residues. V dropped 6 bases and J dropped 7 bases, with 8 bases sitting between them. CDR3 sequence: CATSSGRGYTF. CDR3 DNA sequence: TGTGCCACCAGTTCGGGTCGTGGCTACACCTTC.

J is TRBJ1-5 and V is TRBV19, with D maybe TRBD1 (5 bases). The V and J ends lost 0 bases and 2 bases respectively, with 11 bases between them. The CDR3 totals 16 residues. Per the germline V gene, CDR1 is LNHDA and CDR2 is SQIVND (reference sequence). In DNA, the CDR3 is TGTGCCAGTAGTATAGATACAGGCCATGGCAATCAGCCCCAGCATTTT. Protein sequence: CASSIDTGHGNQPQHF.

This chain connects TRBV30 to TRBJ2-7, with 9 bases that match TRBD1. With V trimmed by 7 bases and J by 5 bases, 12 bases remained unmatched. Germline CDR1 GTSNPN, CDR2 SVGIG (reference sequence). The CDR3 covers 14 residues. The CDR3 DNA reads TGTGCCTTATATACCGGGACAGGGAGGGACGAGCAGTACTTC. Translation gives CALYTGTGRDEQYF. Full variable domain (remainder filled in from reference TRBV30 and TRBJ2-7): SQTIHQWPATLVQPVGSPLSLECTVEGTSNPNLYWYRQAAGRGLQLLFYSVGIGQISSEVPQNLSASRPQDRQFILSSKKLLLSDSGFYLCALYTGTGRDEQYFGPGTRLTVT.